The clone carrying this TCR beta chain was counted at least ten times. Its antigen is as yet unknown. This sample was included in a study of tumor and adjacent non-tumor tissue in lung cancer. Study summary: The cohort had about twelve adenocarcinoma, 2 squamous cell and 1 small cell patients.

Three rounds of nested PCR, following a modified ARM-PCR protocol, produced the TCRbeta library. TCRdb processed the multiplex PCR reads anew with MiXCR; each CDR3 protein has one entry. The data show approximately 80,000 distinct CDR3 sequences, 65% to 85% seen once. RNA was extracted from bulk tissue without any cell sorting. More than 3 cm separated this lung sample from the edge of the tumor. Between August and November 2014, newly diagnosed, chemotherapy-naive lung cancer patients underwent thoracic surgery in China. Study conclusions and caveats: Normal lung showed higher cumulative top 100 clone frequency than tumor.

The sample comprised distant non-tumor lung tissue. The receptor comes from a man between 60 and 75 years old with non-small cell lung cancer.

CDR3 amino acids: CSARTGLAGGKTQYF. In nucleotides, the CDR3 is TGCAGTGCCCGGACGGGACTAGCGGGAGGGAAGACCCAGTACTTC. The V and J genes are TRBV20-1 and TRBJ2-5, with TRBD2 identical over 16 bases. The CDR3 consists of 15 residues. V dropped 6 bases and J dropped 6; count of bases not matched to a gene: 7. Germline CDR1 is DFQATT and CDR2 is SNEGSKA (reference sequence).